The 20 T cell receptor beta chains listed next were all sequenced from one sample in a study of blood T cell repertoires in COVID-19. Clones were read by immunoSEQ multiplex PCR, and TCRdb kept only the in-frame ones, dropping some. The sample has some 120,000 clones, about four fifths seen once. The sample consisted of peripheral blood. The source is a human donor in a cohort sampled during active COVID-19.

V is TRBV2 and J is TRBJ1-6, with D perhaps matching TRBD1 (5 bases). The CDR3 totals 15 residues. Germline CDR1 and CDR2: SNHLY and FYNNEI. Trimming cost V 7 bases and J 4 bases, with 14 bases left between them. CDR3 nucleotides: TGTGCCAGCACCAGGGAATTGGCGTATAATTCACCCCTCCACTTT. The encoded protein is CASTRELAYNSPLHF. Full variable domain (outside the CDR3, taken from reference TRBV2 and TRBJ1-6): EPEVTQTPSHQVTQMGQEVILRCVPISNHLYFYWYRQILGQKVEFLVSFYNNEISEKSEIFDDQFSVERPDGSNFTLKIRSTKLEDSAMYFCASTRELAYNSPLHFGNGTRLTVT.

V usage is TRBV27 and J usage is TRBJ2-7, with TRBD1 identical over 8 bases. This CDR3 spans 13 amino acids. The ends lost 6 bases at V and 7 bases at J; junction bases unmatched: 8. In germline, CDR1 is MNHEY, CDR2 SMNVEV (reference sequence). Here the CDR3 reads CASRDQGAGEQYF. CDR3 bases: TGTGCCAGCAGAGACCAGGGGGCGGGTGAGCAGTACTTC.

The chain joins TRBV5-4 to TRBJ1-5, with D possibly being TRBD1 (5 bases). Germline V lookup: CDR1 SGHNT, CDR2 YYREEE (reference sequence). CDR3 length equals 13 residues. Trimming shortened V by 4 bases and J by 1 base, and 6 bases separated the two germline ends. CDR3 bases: TGTGCCAGCAGCAGGGGAAGCAATCAGCCCCAGCATTTT. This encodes CASSRGSNQPQHF.

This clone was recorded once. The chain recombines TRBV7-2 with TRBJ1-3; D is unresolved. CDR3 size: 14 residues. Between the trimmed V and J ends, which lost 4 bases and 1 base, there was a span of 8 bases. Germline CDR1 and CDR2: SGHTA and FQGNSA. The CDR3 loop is CASSSHGSGNTIYF. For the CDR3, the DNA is TGTGCCAGCAGCTCACACGGGTCTGGAAACACCATATATTTT.

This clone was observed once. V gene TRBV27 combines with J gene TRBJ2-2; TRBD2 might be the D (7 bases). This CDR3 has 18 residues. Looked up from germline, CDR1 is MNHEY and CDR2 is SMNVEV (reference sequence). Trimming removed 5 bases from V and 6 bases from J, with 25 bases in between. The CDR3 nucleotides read TGTGCCAGCAGTCCGCCGGGCGCGGGGGCCCTTAGCTCCGGGGAGCTGTTTTTT. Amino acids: CASSPPGAGALSSGELFF.

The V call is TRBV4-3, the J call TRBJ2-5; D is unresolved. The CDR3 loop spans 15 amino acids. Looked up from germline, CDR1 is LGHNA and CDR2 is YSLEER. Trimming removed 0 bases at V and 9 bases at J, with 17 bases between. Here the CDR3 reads CASSQDSRPSMSQYF. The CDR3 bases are TGCGCCAGCAGCCAAGATTCGAGGCCCAGTATGTCCCAGTACTTC.

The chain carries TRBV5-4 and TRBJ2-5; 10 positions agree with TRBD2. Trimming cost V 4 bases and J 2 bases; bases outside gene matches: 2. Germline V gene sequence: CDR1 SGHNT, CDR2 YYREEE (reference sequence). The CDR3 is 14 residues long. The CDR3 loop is CASSLGLAQETQYF. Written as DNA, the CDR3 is TGTGCCAGCAGCCTGGGACTAGCGCAAGAGACCCAGTACTTC. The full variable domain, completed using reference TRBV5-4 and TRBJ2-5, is ETGVTQSPTHLIKTRGQQVTLRCSSQSGHNTVSWYQQALGQGPQFIFQYYREEENGRGNFPPRFSGLQFPNYSSELNVNALELDDSALYLCASSLGLAQETQYFGPGTRLLVL.

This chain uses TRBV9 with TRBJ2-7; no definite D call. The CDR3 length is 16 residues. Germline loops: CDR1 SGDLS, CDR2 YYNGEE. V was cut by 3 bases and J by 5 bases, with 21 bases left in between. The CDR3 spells CASSETAVDSKHEQYF. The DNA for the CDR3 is TGTGCCAGCAGCGAGACCGCGGTGGATTCGAAACACGAGCAGTACTTC.

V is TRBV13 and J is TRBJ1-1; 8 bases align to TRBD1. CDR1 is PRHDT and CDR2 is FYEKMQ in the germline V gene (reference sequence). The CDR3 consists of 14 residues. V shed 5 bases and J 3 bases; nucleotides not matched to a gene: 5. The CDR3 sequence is CASSTRDRYTEAFF. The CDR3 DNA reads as TGTGCCAGCAGCACCCGGGACAGGTACACTGAAGCTTTCTTT.

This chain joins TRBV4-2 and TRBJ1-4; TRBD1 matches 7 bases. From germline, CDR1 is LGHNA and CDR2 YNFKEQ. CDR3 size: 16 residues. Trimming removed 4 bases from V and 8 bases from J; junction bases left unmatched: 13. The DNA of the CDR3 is TGTGCCAGCAGCCCTGGAGCTTTAGGGGGCGGGGAAAAACTGTTTTTT. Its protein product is CASSPGALGGGEKLFF.

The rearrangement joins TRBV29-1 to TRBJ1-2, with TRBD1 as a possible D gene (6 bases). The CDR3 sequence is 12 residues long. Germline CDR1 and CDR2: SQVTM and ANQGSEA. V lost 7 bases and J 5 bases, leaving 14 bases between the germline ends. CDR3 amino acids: CSDRTGSYGYTF. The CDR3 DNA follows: TGCAGCGATAGAACAGGGTCGTATGGCTACACCTTC. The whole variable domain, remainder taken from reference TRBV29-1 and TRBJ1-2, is SAVISQKPSRDICQRGTSLTIQCQVDSQVTMMFWYRQQPGQSLTLIATANQGSEATYESGFVIDKFPISRPNLTFSTLTVSNMSPEDSSIYLCSDRTGSYGYTFGSGTRLTVV.

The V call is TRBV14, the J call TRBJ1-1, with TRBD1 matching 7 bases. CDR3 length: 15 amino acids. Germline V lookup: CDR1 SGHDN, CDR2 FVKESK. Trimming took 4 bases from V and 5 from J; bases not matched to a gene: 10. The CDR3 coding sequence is TGTGCCAGCAGCCTACATGACAGGGTGGGGACTGAAGCTTTCTTT. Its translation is CASSLHDRVGTEAFF. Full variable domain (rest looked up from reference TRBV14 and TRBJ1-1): EAGVTQFPSHSVIEKGQTVTLRCDPISGHDNLYWYRRVMGKEIKFLLHFVKESKQDESGMPNNRFLAERTGGTYSTLKVQPAELEDSGVYFCASSLHDRVGTEAFFGQGTRLTVV.

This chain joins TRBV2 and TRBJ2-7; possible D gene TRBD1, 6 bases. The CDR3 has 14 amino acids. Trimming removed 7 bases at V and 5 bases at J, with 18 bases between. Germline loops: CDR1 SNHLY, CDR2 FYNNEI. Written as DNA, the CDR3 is TGTGCCAGCAAAACAACAGGGTTTGTGGACGAGCAGTACTTC. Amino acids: CASKTTGFVDEQYF.

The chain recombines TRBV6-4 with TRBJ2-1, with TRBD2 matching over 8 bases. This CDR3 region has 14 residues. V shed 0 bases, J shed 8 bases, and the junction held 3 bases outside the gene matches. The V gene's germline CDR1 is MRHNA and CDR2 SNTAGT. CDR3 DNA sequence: TGTGCCAGCAGTGACTCAAGCGGGAGCGATGAGCAGTTCTTC. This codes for CASSDSSGSDEQFF.

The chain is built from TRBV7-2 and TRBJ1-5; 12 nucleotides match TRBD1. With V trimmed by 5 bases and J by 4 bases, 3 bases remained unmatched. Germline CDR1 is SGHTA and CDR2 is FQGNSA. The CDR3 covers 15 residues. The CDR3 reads CASSPGQGANQPQHF. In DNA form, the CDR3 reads TGTGCCAGCAGCCCGGGACAGGGGGCGAATCAGCCCCAGCATTTT.

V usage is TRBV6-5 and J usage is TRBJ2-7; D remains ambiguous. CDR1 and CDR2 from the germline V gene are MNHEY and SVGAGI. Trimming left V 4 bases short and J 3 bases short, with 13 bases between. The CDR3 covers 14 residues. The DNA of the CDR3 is TGTGCCAGCAGTTCTCCAGCGCGAGGCTACGAGCAGTACTTC. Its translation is CASSSPARGYEQYF.

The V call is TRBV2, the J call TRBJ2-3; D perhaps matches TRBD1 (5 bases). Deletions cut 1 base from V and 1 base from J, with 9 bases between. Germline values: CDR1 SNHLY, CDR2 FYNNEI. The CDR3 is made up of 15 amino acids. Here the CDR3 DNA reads TGTGCCAGCAGTGAAGAACTGACAGGCACAGATACGCAGTATTTT. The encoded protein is CASSEELTGTDTQYF.

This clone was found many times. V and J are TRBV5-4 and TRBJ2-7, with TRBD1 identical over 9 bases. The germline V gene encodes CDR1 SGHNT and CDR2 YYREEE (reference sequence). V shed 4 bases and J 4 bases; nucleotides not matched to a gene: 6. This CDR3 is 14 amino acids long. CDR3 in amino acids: CASSGPGTGYEQYF. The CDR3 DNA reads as TGTGCCAGCAGCGGGCCCGGGACAGGGTACGAGCAGTACTTC.

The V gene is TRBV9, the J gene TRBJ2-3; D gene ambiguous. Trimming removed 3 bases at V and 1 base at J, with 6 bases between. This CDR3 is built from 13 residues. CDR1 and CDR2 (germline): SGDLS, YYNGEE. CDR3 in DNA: TGTGCCAGCAGCGCCTACGGCACAGATACGCAGTATTTT. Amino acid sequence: CASSAYGTDTQYF. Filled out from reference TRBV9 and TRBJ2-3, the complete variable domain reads DSGVTQTPKHLITATGQRVTLRCSPRSGDLSVYWYQQSLDQGLQFLIQYYNGEERAKGNILERFSAQQFPDLHSELNLSSLELGDSALYFCASSAYGTDTQYFGPGTRLTVL.

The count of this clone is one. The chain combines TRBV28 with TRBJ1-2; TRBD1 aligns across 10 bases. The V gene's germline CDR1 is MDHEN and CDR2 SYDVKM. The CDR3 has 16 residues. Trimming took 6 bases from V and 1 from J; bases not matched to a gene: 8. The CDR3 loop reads CASRGTGDLDNYGYTF. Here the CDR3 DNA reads TGTGCCAGCAGGGGGACAGGGGATTTGGATAACTATGGCTACACCTTC.